The clone carrying this TCR beta chain was detected ten times or more. The antigen is unknown. The source material, RNA transcripts, was used to amplify TCR beta CDR3 regions. With the HTBI primer set, the TCR CDR3 went through a first round of RT-PCR. TCRdb re-called the multiplex PCR reads through MiXCR, storing one row per CDR3 protein. The data hold 410,000 or so distinct CDR3 sequences, with over 12% observed a single time. This CDR3 comprises 14 residues. Germline V gene data show CDR1 as SGHVS and CDR2 as FNYEAQ. J gave up 8 bases and V 5 bases, and 11 bases lay outside the gene matches. This sample is drawn from a study of T cells in Graves' hyperthyroidism and ophthalmopathy. Together with thyroid ultrasound, orbital computed tomography, serum thyroxine and TRAb, clinical symptoms were used for diagnoses. The study's findings and limits: Before onset, by a median of approximately 5.9 months, the model predicted ophthalmopathy.

The source material was blood. The rearrangement links TRBV7-6 to TRBJ1-2, with 7 bases fitting TRBD1. The receptor was derived from a man aged 18 to 29 with Graves' ophthalmopathy. Here the CDR3 DNA reads TGTGCCAGCAGCCCCGGGACAGATCTGAAAGGCTACACCTTC. Translating gives CASSPGTDLKGYTF. Full variable domain (remainder filled in from reference TRBV7-6 and TRBJ1-2): GAGVSQSPRYKVTKRGQDVALRCDPISGHVSLYWYRQALGQGPEFLTYFNYEAQQDKSGLPNDRFSAERPEGSISTLTIQRTEQRDSAMYRCASSPGTDLKGYTFGSGTRLTVV.